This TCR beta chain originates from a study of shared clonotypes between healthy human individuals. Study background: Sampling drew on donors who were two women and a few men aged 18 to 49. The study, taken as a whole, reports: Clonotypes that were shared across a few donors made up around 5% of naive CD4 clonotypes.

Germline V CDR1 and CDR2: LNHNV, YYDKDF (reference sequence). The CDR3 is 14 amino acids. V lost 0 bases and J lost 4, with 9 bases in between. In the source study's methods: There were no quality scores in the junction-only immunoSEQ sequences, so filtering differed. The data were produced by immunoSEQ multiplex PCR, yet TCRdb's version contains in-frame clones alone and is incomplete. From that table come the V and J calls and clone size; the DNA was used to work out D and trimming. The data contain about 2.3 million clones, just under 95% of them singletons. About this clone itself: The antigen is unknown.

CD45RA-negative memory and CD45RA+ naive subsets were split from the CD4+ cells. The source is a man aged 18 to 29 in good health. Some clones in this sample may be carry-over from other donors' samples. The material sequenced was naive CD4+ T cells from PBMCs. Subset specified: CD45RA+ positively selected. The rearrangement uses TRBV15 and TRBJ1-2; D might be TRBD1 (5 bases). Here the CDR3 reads CATSREGLAYGYTF. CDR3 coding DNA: TGTGCCACCAGCAGAGAGGGACTGGCCTATGGCTACACCTTC.